This TCR beta chain was recovered during a study of cytomegalovirus exposure and HLA in healthy donors. On the study more broadly: The Caucasian-associated ancestry cluster held roughly 78% of a few hundred genotyped donors.

Use of 60 Vbeta and 13 Jbeta primers characterized the PCR. The protocol was immunoSEQ multiplex PCR, while the TCRdb copy is restricted to in-frame clones and leaves out a portion. The table has 100,000 to 150,000 clones, around 80% seen once. As to this clone: The antigen remains undetermined.

Trimming pared 5 bases from V and 5 bases from J, leaving 10 bases between. The germline V gene has CDR1 SGHTA and CDR2 FQGNSA. This CDR3 region has 13 residues. Study-wide results and limits: An observed cluster of highly shared sequence variants was recorded as a likely sequencing artifact.

This receptor was obtained from a young man in good health and CMV-seropositive. The rearrangement links TRBV7-2 to TRBJ2-1; D may be TRBD2 (5 bases). The sample taken for sequencing was PBMCs. CDR3 sequence reads: CASSQSTNNEQFF. DNA of the CDR3: TGTGCCAGCAGCCAATCGACTAACAATGAGCAGTTCTTC.